This TCR beta chain appears in the sequencing data of a study of T cells after yellow fever vaccination. Findings of the study overall: Post-booster reappearance was seen for most primary-vaccination clones (around 97% CD4, roughly 91% CD8).

TCRdb re-derived calls from the 5' RACE reads in MiXCR, one entry per CDR3 protein. The sample yields a few hundred thousand distinct CDR3 sequences, roughly 17% seen once. On this clonotype: Antigen unknown.

Germline values: CDR1 SGHTA, CDR2 FQGNSA. The CDR3 contains 12 residues. Trimming stripped 1 base from V and 10 bases from J, with 7 bases between. The material sequenced was PBMCs, taken 4 to 6 days after the first yellow fever vaccination. This sequence originates from a man between 18 and 35 years old who received the YFV17D yellow fever vaccine. J is TRBJ1-4 and V is TRBV7-2; D gene uncertain. The CDR3 loop reads CASSLVGGKLFF. As DNA, the CDR3 is TGTGCCAGCAGCTTAGTCGGCGGAAAACTGTTTTTT.